This is a list of T cell receptor beta chains from one sample in a study of blood T cell repertoires in COVID-19. Data came from immunoSEQ multiplex PCR; TCRdb stores just in-frame clones and leaves some out. The data hold about 11,000 clones, with around 90% observed a single time. The sequenced material came from peripheral blood. The receptors were gathered from a human donor in a cohort sampled during active COVID-19. The CDR3 runs from the conserved cysteine through the conserved F or W. Each record gives: D gene, CDR3 length, clone size, J gene, V gene, CDR3 DNA, CDR3 protein. The D gene is left open where the match is weak. The listing skips clone size in some rows; elsewhere it reads once, few, many or a size class.

.	16	.	TRBJ2-3	TRBV5-1	TGCGCCAGCAGCTTGGGTGCGACAGGCCTGGTGGATACGCAGTATTTT	CASSLGATGLVDTQYF
TRBD2	16	.	TRBJ2-5	TRBV9	TGTGCCAGCAGCGTAGAGCTAGCGGGGGCTAAAGAGACCCAGTACTTC	CASSVELAGAKETQYF
TRBD2	17	once	TRBJ2-1	TRBV4-1	TGCGCCAGCAGCCCCAGTCTAGCGGGGGGTACCTACAATGAGCAGTTCTTC	CASSPSLAGGTYNEQFF
.	13	.	TRBJ2-6	TRBV13	TGTGCCAGCAGCTTAGCGGGGGCCAACGTCCTGACTTTC	CASSLAGANVLTF
.	12	.	TRBJ2-1	TRBV19	TGTGCCAGTGGAGGCTCAGGCAATGAGCAGTTCTTC	CASGGSGNEQFF
.	16	.	TRBJ1-6	TRBV6-5	TGTGCCAGCAGTTACAGAGAGGGCTATTATAATTCACCCCTCCACTTT	CASSYREGYYNSPLHF
.	15	.	TRBJ1-5	TRBV19	TGTGCCAGTTCCGAAATAGGACGGGACAATCAGCCCCAGCATTTT	CASSEIGRDNQPQHF
.	17	.	TRBJ1-1	TRBV19	TGTGCCAGTAGTATCGGTTCTGGGACGGCCGGGAGTCCTGAAGCTTTCTTT	CASSIGSGTAGSPEAFF
.	14	.	TRBJ1-1	TRBV18	TGTGCCAGCTCACCAGGGCCGGCGAACACTGAAGCTTTCTTT	CASSPGPANTEAFF
TRBD1	14	.	TRBJ1-2	TRBV7-3	TGTGCCAGCAGCCAGGGGGTCCAGGACTATGGCTACACCTTC	CASSQGVQDYGYTF
TRBD1	15	.	TRBJ1-5	TRBV7-8	TGTGCCAGCAGCTTAGACGGACAGGTCAATCAGCCCCAGCATTTT	CASSLDGQVNQPQHF
.	15	.	TRBJ2-3	TRBV19	TGTGCCATAAGGGGGGGCCGATCTAGCACAGATACGCAGTATTTT	CAIRGGRSSTDTQYF
.	17	.	TRBJ1-4	TRBV7-2	TGTGCCAGCAGCTTAGGACGACAGTTTATAACTAATGAAAAACTGTTTTTT	CASSLGRQFITNEKLFF
TRBD1	16	.	TRBJ1-2	TRBV18	TGTGCCAGCTCACAAGCTCCGGGACAGGGGGACTATGGCTACACCTTC	CASSQAPGQGDYGYTF
TRBD1	16	.	TRBJ2-6	TRBV28	TGTGCCAGCGGGACAGGGAGGAGGTCTGGGGCCAACGTCCTGACTTTC	CASGTGRRSGANVLTF
TRBD2	15	.	TRBJ2-7	TRBV4-1	TGCGCCAGCAGCCAAGAAGTGCGGGGGAGAGACGAGCAGTACTTC	CASSQEVRGRDEQYF
.	11	.	TRBJ1-6	TRBV6-2/TRBV6-3	TGTGCCAGCAGTGCCGGGGCACCCCTCCACTTT	CASSAGAPLHF
.	12	.	TRBJ2-5	TRBV5-6	TGTGCCAGCAGCCTTGGGGCGGCGTCCCAGTACTTC	CASSLGAASQYF
TRBD2	14	few	TRBJ2-2	TRBV5-6	TGTGCCAGCAGCCCGGGGGGACTAGCCGGGGAGCTGTTTTTT	CASSPGGLAGELFF
TRBD1	13	.	TRBJ2-5	TRBV7-7	TGTGCTAGCAGCTTGTTACAGGGGGAGACCCAGTACTTC	CASSLLQGETQYF
.	15	.	TRBJ2-5	TRBV15	TGTGCCACCAGCAGAGATAGCGGCAGCCTAGAGACCCAGTACTTC	CATSRDSGSLETQYF
TRBD2	15	.	TRBJ2-2	TRBV6-5	TGTGCCAGCAGCCGGACTAGCGGGGGGGAGGGGGAGCTGTTTTTT	CASSRTSGGEGELFF
.	16	.	TRBJ2-3	TRBV28	TGTGCCAGCAGCTCCCCCCGGCAGGAGGTGGGGGATACGCAGTATTTT	CASSSPRQEVGDTQYF
.	15	.	TRBJ1-2	TRBV7-9	TGTGCCAGCAGCCCACCCACGCGGGTCTTGGAGGGCTACACCTTC	CASSPPTRVLEGYTF
TRBD1	13	.	TRBJ1-1	TRBV7-9	TGTGCCAGCAGCTTAGTACAGGGGATGTCAGCTTTCTTT	CASSLVQGMSAFF
TRBD1	18	.	TRBJ1-3	TRBV10-3	TGTGCCATCAGCCGGACAGGGTCGAAAGGCCTCTCTGGAAACACCATATATTTT	CAISRTGSKGLSGNTIYF
TRBD2	13	once	TRBJ2-1	TRBV2	TGTGCCAGCACTGGCGGGGGGAACAATGAGCAGTTCTTC	CASTGGGNNEQFF
.	12	.	TRBJ1-1	TRBV9	TGTGCCAGCAGCGTAGTTGAGACTGAAGCTTTCTTT	CASSVVETEAFF
TRBD1	14	.	TRBJ1-1	TRBV3-1/TRBV3-2	TGTGCCAGCAGTAGGGACAGGGAGGGGACTGAAGCTTTCTTT	CASSRDREGTEAFF
.	15	.	TRBJ1-1	TRBV11-3	TGTGCCAGCCTTGAGCGAGGTAACATGAACACTGAAGCTTTCTTT	CASLERGNMNTEAFF
.	14	.	TRBJ1-2	TRBV21-1	TGTGCCAGCAGGCAGGGGCCCCCTAACTATGGCTACACCTTC	CASRQGPPNYGYTF
TRBD2	16	.	TRBJ2-4	TRBV10-2	TGCGCCAGCAGTAGGACTAGCGGGATAGCCAAAAACATTCAGTACTTC	CASSRTSGIAKNIQYF
TRBD2	16	.	TRBJ2-1	TRBV10-1	TGCGCCAGCAGTGAGTCAGGACTAGCGCCATACAATGAGCAGTTCTTC	CASSESGLAPYNEQFF
TRBD1	14	few	TRBJ1-2	TRBV10-1	TGCGCCAGCAGTTCGGGACAGCTCAATGATGGCTACACCTTC	CASSSGQLNDGYTF
.	13	.	TRBJ1-2	TRBV6-1	TGTGCCAGCAGTGAATGGGAGGCCTATGGCTACACCTTC	CASSEWEAYGYTF
TRBD1	13	.	TRBJ2-7	TRBV28	TGTGCCAGCAGCCGTGGACAGGGGGCCTGGCAGTACTTC	CASSRGQGAWQYF
TRBD1	16	.	TRBJ1-2	TRBV5-4	TGTGCCAGCAGCTTGGCCGGGACAGGGCTTCGCTATGGCTACACCTTC	CASSLAGTGLRYGYTF
.	13	once	TRBJ2-7	TRBV28	TGTGCCAGCAGTTTAACTGGGGGGTACGAGCAGTACTTC	CASSLTGGYEQYF
TRBD1	16	.	TRBJ2-2	TRBV5-1	TGCGCCAGCAGCTTGGAAGGGGACAGTAGGACGGGGGAGCTGTTTTTT	CASSLEGDSRTGELFF
.	17	.	TRBJ1-1	TRBV5-1	TGCGCCAGCCGTAGGGGGGGGACCAGCACCATGAACACTGAAGCTTTCTTT	CASRRGGTSTMNTEAFF
.	13	.	TRBJ2-5	TRBV10-3	TGTGCCATCAGAGGGGACAACGGGGAGACCCAGTACTTC	CAIRGDNGETQYF
TRBD1	13	.	TRBJ1-2	TRBV12-5	TGTGCTAGTGGCCGTAGGACAGGGTATGGCTACACCTTC	CASGRRTGYGYTF
TRBD1	16	.	TRBJ1-2	TRBV11-2	TGTGCCAGCAGCCCCACAGGGGGCGGCGGTGTCTATGGCTACACCTTC	CASSPTGGGGVYGYTF
.	16	.	TRBJ2-3	TRBV6-7	TGTGCCAGCAGTTACTCGGCAGGGCGTTTAGCAGATACGCAGTATTTT	CASSYSAGRLADTQYF
TRBD1	17	.	TRBJ1-4	TRBV30	TGTGCCTGGAGCCAAGGACAGGGGGCATCTACTAATGAAAAACTGTTTTTT	CAWSQGQGASTNEKLFF
TRBD1	15	.	TRBJ1-5	TRBV10-3	TGTGCCATCAGTGAAGTGGACAGGAGCGGTCAGCCCCAGCATTTT	CAISEVDRSGQPQHF
.	15	.	TRBJ1-2	TRBV7-9	TGTGCCAGCAGCTTAGGGCAGTCAAGGGGTTATGGCTACACCTTC	CASSLGQSRGYGYTF
.	11	.	TRBJ2-1	TRBV7-3	TGTGCCAGCAGCCCCTTATGTGAGCAGTTCTTC	CASSPLCEQFF
.	14	.	TRBJ2-3	TRBV19	TGTGCCAGTACAGGGATGGTAAGTGTGGATACGCAGTATTTT	CASTGMVSVDTQYF
.	15	.	TRBJ1-1	TRBV7-2	TGTGCCAGCAGCTTAGGGTCGGCGGGGAACACTGAAGCTTTCTTT	CASSLGSAGNTEAFF
.	12	.	TRBJ2-7	TRBV11-3	TGTGCCAGCAGCTTAAGCAGGGTCGAGCAGTACTTC	CASSLSRVEQYF
TRBD1	15	once	TRBJ2-7	TRBV6-5	TGTGCCAGCAGTTACGGGACAGGAGATTCCTACGAGCAGTACTTC	CASSYGTGDSYEQYF
TRBD1	15	.	TRBJ2-6	TRBV19	TGTGCCACCCGGGACAGGGCCTCTGGGGCCAACGTCCTGACTTTC	CATRDRASGANVLTF
.	16	.	TRBJ1-3	TRBV5-6	TGTGCCAGCAGCTTGGACGGGGAAGTCTCTGGAAACACCATATATTTT	CASSLDGEVSGNTIYF
.	15	once	TRBJ2-2	TRBV9	TGTGCCAGCAGCGTAGCTACAGCTAACACCGGGGAGCTGTTTTTT	CASSVATANTGELFF
.	13	.	TRBJ1-2	TRBV11-2	TGTGCCAGCAGCTTCCAGGGTGTTGGCGGCTACACCTTC	CASSFQGVGGYTF
TRBD2	21	.	TRBJ2-7	TRBV19	TGTGCCAGTAGTATATCCCAGATCTCCCCCGGGGAGGGCCCCTTCAGCTACGAGCAGTACTTC	CASSISQISPGEGPFSYEQYF